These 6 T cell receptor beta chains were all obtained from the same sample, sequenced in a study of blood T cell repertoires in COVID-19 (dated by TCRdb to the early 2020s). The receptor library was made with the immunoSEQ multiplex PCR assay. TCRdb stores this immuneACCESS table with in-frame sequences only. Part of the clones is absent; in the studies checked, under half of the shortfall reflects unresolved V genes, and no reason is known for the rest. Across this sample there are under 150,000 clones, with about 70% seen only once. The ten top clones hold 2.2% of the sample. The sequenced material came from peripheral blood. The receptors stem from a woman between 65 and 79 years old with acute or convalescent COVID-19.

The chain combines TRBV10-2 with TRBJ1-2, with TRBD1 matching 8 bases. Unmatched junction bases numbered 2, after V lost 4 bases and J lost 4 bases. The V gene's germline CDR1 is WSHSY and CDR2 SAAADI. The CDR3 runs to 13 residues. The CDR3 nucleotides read TGCGCCAGCAGTGCAGGGGGCAGCTATGGCTACACCTTC. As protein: CASSAGGSYGYTF.

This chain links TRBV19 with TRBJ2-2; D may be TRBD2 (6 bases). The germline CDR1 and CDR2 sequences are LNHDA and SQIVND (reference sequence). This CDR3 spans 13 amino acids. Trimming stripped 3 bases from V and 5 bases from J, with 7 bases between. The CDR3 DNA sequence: TGTGCCAGTAGTATCGGGGGTACCGGGGAGCTGTTTTTT. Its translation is CASSIGGTGELFF. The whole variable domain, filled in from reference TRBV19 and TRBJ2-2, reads DGGITQSPKYLFRKEGQNVTLSCEQNLNHDAMYWYRQDPGQGLRLIYYSQIVNDFQKGDIAEGYSVSREKKESFPLTVTSAQKNPTAFYLCASSIGGTGELFFGEGSRLTVL.

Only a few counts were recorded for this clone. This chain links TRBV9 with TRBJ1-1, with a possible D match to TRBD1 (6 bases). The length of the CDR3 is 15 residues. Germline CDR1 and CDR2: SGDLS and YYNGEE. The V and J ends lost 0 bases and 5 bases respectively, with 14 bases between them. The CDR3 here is CASSVVPGQGTEAFF. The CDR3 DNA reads TGTGCCAGCAGCGTAGTGCCGGGGCAGGGGACTGAAGCTTTCTTT. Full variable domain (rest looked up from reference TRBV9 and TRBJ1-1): DSGVTQTPKHLITATGQRVTLRCSPRSGDLSVYWYQQSLDQGLQFLIQYYNGEERAKGNILERFSAQQFPDLHSELNLSSLELGDSALYFCASSVVPGQGTEAFFGQGTRLTVV.

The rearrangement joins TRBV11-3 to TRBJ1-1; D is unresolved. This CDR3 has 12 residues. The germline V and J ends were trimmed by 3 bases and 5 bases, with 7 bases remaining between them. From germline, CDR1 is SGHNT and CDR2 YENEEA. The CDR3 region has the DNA TGTGCCAGCAGCTTTTCGGGGACTGAAGCTTTCTTT. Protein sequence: CASSFSGTEAFF.

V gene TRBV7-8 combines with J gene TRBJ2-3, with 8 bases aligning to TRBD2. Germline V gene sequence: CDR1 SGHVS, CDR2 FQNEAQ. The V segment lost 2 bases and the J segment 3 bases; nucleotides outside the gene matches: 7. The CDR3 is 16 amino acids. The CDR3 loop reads CASSLRLAGTTDTQYF. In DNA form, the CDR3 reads TGTGCCAGCAGCTTACGGCTAGCGGGTACGACAGATACGCAGTATTTT.

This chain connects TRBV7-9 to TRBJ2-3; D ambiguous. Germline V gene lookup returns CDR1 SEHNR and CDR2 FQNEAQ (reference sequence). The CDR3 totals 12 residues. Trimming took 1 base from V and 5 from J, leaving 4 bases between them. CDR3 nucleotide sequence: TGTGCCAGCAGCTTAGAGCTAGATACGCAGTATTTT. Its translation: CASSLELDTQYF.